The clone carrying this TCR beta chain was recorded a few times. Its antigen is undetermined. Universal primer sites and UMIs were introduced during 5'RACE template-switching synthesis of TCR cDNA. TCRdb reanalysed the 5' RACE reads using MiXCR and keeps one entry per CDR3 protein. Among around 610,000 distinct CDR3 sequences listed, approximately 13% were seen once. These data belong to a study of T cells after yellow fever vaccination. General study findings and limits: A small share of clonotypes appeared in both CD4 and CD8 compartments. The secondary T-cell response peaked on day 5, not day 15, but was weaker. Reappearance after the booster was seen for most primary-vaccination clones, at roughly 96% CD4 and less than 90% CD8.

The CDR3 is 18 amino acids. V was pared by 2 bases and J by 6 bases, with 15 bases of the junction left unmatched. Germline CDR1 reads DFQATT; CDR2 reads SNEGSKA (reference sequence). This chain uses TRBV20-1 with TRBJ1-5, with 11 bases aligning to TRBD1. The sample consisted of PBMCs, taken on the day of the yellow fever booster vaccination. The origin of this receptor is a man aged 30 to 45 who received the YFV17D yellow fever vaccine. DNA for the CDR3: TGCAGTGCTAGAAACTTTCGCGGACAGGGGGCGCTCAGTCAGCCCCAGCATTTT. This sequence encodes CSARNFRGQGALSQPQHF.